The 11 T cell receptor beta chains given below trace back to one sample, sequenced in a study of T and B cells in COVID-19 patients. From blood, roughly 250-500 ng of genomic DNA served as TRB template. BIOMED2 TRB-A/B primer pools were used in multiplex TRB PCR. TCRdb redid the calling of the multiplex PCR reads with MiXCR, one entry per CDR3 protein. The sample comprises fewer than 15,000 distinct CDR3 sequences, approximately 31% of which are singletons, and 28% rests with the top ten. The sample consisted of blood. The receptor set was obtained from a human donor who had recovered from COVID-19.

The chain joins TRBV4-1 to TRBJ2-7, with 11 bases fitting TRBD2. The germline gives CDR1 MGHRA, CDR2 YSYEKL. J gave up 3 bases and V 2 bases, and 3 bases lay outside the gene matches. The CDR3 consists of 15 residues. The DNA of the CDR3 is TGCGCCAGCAGCCAACCCACTAGCGGGAGCTACGAGCAGTACTTC. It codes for CASSQPTSGSYEQYF.

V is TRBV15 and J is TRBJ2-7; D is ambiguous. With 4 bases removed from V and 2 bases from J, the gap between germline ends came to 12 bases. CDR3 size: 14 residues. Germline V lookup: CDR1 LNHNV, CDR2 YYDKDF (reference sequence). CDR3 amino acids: CATSKTTVPYEQYF. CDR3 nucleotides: TGTGCCACCAGCAAAACGACTGTGCCCTACGAGCAGTACTTC. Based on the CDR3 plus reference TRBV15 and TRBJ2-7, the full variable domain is DAMVIQNPRYQVTQFGKPVTLSCSQTLNHNVMYWYQQKSSQAPKLLFHYYDKDFNNEADTPDNFQSRRPNTSFCFLDIRSPGLGDTAMYLCATSKTTVPYEQYFGPGTRLTVT.

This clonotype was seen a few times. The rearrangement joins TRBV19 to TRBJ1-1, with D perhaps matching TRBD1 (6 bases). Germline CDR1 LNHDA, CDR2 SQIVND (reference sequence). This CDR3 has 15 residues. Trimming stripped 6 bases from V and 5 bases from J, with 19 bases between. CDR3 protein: CASRGPGGASTEAFF. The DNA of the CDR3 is TGTGCCAGTAGAGGGCCGGGGGGCGCATCAACTGAAGCTTTCTTT.

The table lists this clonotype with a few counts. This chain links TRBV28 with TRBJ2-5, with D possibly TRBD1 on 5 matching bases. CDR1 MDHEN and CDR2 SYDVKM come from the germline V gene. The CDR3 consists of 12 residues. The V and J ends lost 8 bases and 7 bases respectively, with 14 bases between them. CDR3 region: CASSLGPRTQYF. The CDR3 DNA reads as TGTGCCAGCTCCCTGGGGCCCAGGACCCAGTACTTC. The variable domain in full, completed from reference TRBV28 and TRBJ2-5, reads DVKVTQSSRYLVKRTGEKVFLECVQDMDHENMFWYRQDPGLGLRLIYFSYDVKMKEKGDIPEGYSVSREKKERFSLILESASTNQTSMYLCASSLGPRTQYFGPGTRLLVL.

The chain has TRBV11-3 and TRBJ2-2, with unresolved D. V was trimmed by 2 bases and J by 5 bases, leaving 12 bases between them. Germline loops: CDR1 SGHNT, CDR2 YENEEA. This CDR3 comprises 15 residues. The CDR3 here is CASSLSLGDTGELFF. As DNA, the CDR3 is TGTGCCAGCAGCTTAAGCCTTGGGGATACCGGGGAGCTGTTTTTT.

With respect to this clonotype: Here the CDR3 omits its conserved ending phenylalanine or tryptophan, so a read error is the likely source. The CDR3 sequence is CASSQEGAGVGTQYI. DNA of the CDR3: TGTGCCAGCAGCCAAGAGGGAGCGGGAGTAGGAACGCAGTATATT. The chain links TRBV11-1 to TRBJ2-3; 8 nucleotides line up with TRBD2. The length of the CDR3 is 15 residues. Germline lookup yields CDR1 SGHAT and CDR2 FQDESV (reference sequence). The V and J ends lost 5 bases and 9 bases, in that order; junction bases with no gene match: 13.

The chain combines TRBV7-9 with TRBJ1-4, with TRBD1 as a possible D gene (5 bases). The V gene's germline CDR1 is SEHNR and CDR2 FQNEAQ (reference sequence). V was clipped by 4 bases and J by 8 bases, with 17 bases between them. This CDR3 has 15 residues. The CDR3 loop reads CASSSRGRRGEKLFF. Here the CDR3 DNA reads TGTGCCAGCAGCTCTAGAGGGCGGAGGGGAGAAAAACTGTTTTTT.

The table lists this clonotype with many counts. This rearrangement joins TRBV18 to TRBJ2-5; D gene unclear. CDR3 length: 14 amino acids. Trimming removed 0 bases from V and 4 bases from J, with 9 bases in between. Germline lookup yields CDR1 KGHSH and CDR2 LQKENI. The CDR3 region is CASSPPSPRETQYF. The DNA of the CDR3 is TGTGCCAGCTCACCACCCAGCCCTAGAGAGACCCAGTACTTC.

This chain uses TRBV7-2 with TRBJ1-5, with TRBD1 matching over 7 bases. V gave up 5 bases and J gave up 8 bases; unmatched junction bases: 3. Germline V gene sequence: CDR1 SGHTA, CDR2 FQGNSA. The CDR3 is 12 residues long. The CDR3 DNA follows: TGTGCCAGCAGCCAGGGGGGTAAGCCCCAGCATTTT. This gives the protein CASSQGGKPQHF.

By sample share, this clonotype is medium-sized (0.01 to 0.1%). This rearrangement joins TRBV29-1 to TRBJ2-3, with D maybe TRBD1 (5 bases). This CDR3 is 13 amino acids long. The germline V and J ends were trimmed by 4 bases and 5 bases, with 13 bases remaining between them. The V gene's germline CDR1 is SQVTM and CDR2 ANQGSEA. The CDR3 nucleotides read TGCAGCGTTGTAGGGGCTTGGATAGATACGCAGTATTTT. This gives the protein CSVVGAWIDTQYF.

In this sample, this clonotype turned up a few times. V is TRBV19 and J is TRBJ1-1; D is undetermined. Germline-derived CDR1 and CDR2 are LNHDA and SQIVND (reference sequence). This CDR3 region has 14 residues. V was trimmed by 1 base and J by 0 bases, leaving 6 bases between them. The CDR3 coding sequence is TGTGCCAGTAGTATAGTACATATGAACACTGAAGCTTTCTTT. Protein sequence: CASSIVHMNTEAFF.